This TCR beta chain was observed in a study of blood T cell repertoires in COVID-19. Whole-study context: Collection of acute and convalescent COVID-19 samples took place in the United States, Italy and Spain. From T cells, B-cell-depleted T cells, or PBMCs came the material, which was cDNA or gDNA.

In the original analysis: Estimated nucleated cell counts came from reference gene primer amplification. The table came from immunoSEQ multiplex PCR; TCRdb's copy has only in-frame clones and leaves some out. The DNA gave D and trimming, while V, J and clone size come from that table. The sample records about 330,000 clones, roughly 90% being singletons. While infection was still active, Seattle patients were enrolled and then followed longitudinally. Per the germline V gene, CDR1 is SQVTM and CDR2 is ANQGSEA. The CDR3 totals 14 residues. The J segment lost 2 bases and the V segment lost 7 bases, leaving 7 bases of the junction unmatched.

The V call is TRBV29-1, the J call TRBJ2-7; TRBD2 agrees at 11 bases. The material sequenced was peripheral blood. This TCR derives from a man younger than 45 with COVID-19, enrolled during active disease. The CDR3 sequence is CSATGTSGTYEQYF. CDR3 coding DNA: TGCAGCGCAACCGGGACTAGCGGTACCTACGAGCAGTACTTC.